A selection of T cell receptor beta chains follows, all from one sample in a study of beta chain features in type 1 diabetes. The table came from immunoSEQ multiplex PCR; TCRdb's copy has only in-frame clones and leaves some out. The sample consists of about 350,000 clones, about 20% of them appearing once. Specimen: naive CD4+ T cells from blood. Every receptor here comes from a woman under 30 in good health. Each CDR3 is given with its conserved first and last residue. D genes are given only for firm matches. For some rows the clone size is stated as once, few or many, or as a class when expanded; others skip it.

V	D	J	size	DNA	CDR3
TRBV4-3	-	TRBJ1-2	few	TGCGCCAGCAGCCAAGAAGGGGTCAGGGCGCCCTTCTATGGCTACACCTTC	CASSQEGVRAPFYGYTF
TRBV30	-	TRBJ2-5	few	TGTGCCTGGGGCCGACCCTCTACAGGGCGAGAGACCCAGTACTTC	CAWGRPSTGRETQYF
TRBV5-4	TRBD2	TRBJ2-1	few	TGTGCCAGCAGCTTAAAGACTAGCGGGAGCGATGAGCAGTTCTTC	CASSLKTSGSDEQFF
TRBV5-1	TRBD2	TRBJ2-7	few	TGCGCCAGCAGAAGCGGGGGCTCCTACGAGCAGTACTTC	CASRSGGSYEQYF
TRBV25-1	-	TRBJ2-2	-	TGTGCCAGCAGTGAAGCCGGGGCGGGGTTCGTCGGGGAGCTGTTTTTT	CASSEAGAGFVGELFF
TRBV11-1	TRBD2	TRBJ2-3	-	TGTGCCAGCAGCCCTTCCGGGGGGGCTAGAGATACGCAGTATTTT	CASSPSGGARDTQYF
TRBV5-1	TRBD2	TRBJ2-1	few	TGCGCCAGCAGCTTGAGCACGGGGGGGCTGTACAATGAGCAGTTCTTC	CASSLSTGGLYNEQFF
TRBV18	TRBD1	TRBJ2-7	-	TGTGCCAGCTCTTATGGGACAGTCGGAAATTACGAGCAGTACTTC	CASSYGTVGNYEQYF
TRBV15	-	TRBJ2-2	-	TGTGCCACCAGCAGAGAACCCATAGACATCGGGGAGCTGTTTTTT	CATSREPIDIGELFF
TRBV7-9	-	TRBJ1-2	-	TGTGCCAGCAGCTTAGTTGCAAGGGGCTATGGCTACACCTTC	CASSLVARGYGYTF
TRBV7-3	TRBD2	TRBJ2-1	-	TGTGCCAGCAGCTTCCTAGCGGGGGATAATGAGCAGTTCTTC	CASSFLAGDNEQFF
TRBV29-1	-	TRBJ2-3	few	TGCAGCGTTGAGGGGAGGAACACAGATACGCAGTATTTT	CSVEGRNTDTQYF
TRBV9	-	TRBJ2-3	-	TGTGCCAGCAGCGTAGCTAGCACAGATACGCAGTATTTT	CASSVASTDTQYF
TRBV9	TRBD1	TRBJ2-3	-	TGTGCCAGCAGCGTAGAGGCAACAGGGGTTACAGATACGCAGTATTTT	CASSVEATGVTDTQYF
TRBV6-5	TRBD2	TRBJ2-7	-	TGTGCCAGCAGTTCTCTCGGACTAGCGGGAGGTAACGAGCAGTACTTC	CASSSLGLAGGNEQYF
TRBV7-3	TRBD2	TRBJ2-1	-	TGTGCCAGCAGCCCCGGAGGAGCGGGGCGGAATGAGCAGTTCTTC	CASSPGGAGRNEQFF
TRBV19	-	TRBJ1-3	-	TGTGCCAGTTCGACACCGAGCTCTGGAAACACCATATATTTT	CASSTPSSGNTIYF
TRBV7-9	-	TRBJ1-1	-	TGTGCCAGCAGCTTGACAGAGAACACTGAAGCTTTCTTT	CASSLTENTEAFF
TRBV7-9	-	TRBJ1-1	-	TGTGCCAGCAGCTTAGTGGGCTCCTTGAACACTGAAGCTTTCTTT	CASSLVGSLNTEAFF
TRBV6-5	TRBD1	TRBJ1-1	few	TGTGCCAGCAGTGTGACAGGGGGCACTGAAGCTTTCTTT	CASSVTGGTEAFF
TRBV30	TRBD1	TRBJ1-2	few	TGTGCCTCCAGGACAGGGAAGGCTAACTATGGCTACACCTTC	CASRTGKANYGYTF
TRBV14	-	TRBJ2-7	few	TGTGCCAGCAGTCGCCTACAGGGTTCATTCGAGCAGTACTTC	CASSRLQGSFEQYF
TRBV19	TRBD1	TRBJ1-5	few	TGTGCCAGTACAAGACAGGGGACCTTATATAGCAATCAGCCCCAGCATTTT	CASTRQGTLYSNQPQHF
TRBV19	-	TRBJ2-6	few	TGTGCCAGTTCCTCAATAGGGGACTCTGGGGCCAACGTCCTGACTTTC	CASSSIGDSGANVLTF
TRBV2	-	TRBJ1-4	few	TGTGCCAGCAGCCCGACAACCGCAACTAATGAAAAACTGTTTTTT	CASSPTTATNEKLFF
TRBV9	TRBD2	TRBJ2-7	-	TGTGCCAGCAGCTTGGGGGGGGACTTCTCCTACGAGCAGTACTTC	CASSLGGDFSYEQYF
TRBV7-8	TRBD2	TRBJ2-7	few	TGTGCCAGCAGCGCGCGCTACGGGACTAAATTACAGGAGCAGTACTTC	CASSARYGTKLQEQYF
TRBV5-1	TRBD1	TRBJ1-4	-	TGCGCCAGCAGCCGGGGACAGGGTGATGAAAAACTGTTTTTT	CASSRGQGDEKLFF
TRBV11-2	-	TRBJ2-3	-	TGTGCCAGCAGCTTAGCTTACACAGATACGCAGTATTTT	CASSLAYTDTQYF
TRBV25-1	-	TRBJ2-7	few	TGTGCCAGCAGTGAGACTGGCTCCTACGAGCAGTACTTC	CASSETGSYEQYF
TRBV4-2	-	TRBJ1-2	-	TGTGCCAGCAGCCACGGCTTGGAGAGGAACTATGGCTACACCTTC	CASSHGLERNYGYTF
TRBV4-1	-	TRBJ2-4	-	TGCGCCAGCAGCCAAGTTGGGCGAGAACTAGGGGGCATTCAGTACTTC	CASSQVGRELGGIQYF
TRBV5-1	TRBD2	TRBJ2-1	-	TGCGCCAGCAGTCTAGCGGGAAGTGATGAGCAGTTCTTC	CASSLAGSDEQFF
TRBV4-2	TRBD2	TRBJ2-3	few	TGTGCCAGCAGCCAAGGGGCTGGACTAGCGGGGGGGTTGCTTGATACGCAGTATTTT	CASSQGAGLAGGLLDTQYF
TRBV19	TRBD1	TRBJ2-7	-	TGTGCCAGTAGTATACAAGGGGGCGCCCCCTACGAGCAGTACTTC	CASSIQGGAPYEQYF
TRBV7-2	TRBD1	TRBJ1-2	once	TGTGCCAGCAGCATGACAGGGATCTATGGCTACACCTTC	CASSMTGIYGYTF
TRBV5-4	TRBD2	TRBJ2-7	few	TGTGCCAGCAGCTCCGGGACTAGCGGCCGATACGAGCAGTACTTC	CASSSGTSGRYEQYF
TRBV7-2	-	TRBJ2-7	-	TGTGCCAGCAGCGGATACCCCTGGGGAGACTACGAGCAGTACTTC	CASSGYPWGDYEQYF
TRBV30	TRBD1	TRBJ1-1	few	TGTGCCTGGAGTCTCCTGACAGGGAGGGAAGCTTTCTTT	CAWSLLTGREAFF
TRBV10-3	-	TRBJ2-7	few	TGTGCCATCAGTGAGTCGGAACTCCAACTAAGCGAGCAGTACTTC	CAISESELQLSEQYF
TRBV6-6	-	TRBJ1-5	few	TGTGCCAGCACCCGCCGCGGAGACAATCAGCCCCAGCATTTT	CASTRRGDNQPQHF
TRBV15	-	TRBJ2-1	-	TGTGCCACCAACCCAGGGGCGGAGTACAATGAGCAGTTCTTC	CATNPGAEYNEQFF
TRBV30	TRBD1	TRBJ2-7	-	TGTGCCTGGAGAGGGACAGCTTCCTACGAGCAGTACTTC	CAWRGTASYEQYF
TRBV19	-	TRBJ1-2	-	TGTGCCAGTAGTCTGGAGAGGCGTAACTATGGCTACACCTTC	CASSLERRNYGYTF
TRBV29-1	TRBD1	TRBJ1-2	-	TGCAGCGTTACACGACCCAGGGGGCCAGCGGGTGGCTACACCTTC	CSVTRPRGPAGGYTF
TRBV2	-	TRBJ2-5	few	TGTGCCAGCAGCATGTTGGGGGGAGAGACCCAGTACTTC	CASSMLGGETQYF
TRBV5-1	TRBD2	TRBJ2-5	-	TGCGCCAGCAGCGTACCTCGAGGGAGGGACTTTGAAGAGACCCAGTACTTC	CASSVPRGRDFEETQYF
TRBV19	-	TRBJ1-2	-	TGTGCCAGTAGTAGGGTCTCGGAGTCTGGCTACACCTTC	CASSRVSESGYTF
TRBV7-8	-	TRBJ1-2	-	TGTGCCAGCAGCCCGGTAAGCCGGGGCTATGGCTACACCTTC	CASSPVSRGYGYTF
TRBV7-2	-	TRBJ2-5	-	TGTGCCAGCAGCTCCGACCAAGAGACCCAGTACTTC	CASSSDQETQYF
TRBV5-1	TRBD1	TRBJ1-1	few	TGCGCCAGCAGCTTGGGGGACTCGACAGGGTTCGAAGCTTTCTTT	CASSLGDSTGFEAFF
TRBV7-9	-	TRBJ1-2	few	TGTGCCAGCAGTCAAGACAGCTATGGCTACACCTTC	CASSQDSYGYTF
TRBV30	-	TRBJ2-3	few	TGTGCCTGGAATGGGGGACAAGTCGCAGATACGCAGTATTTT	CAWNGGQVADTQYF
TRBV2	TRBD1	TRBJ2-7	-	TGTGCCAGCAGGAAGGGGGCGACCATAGCCCGCTACGAGCAGTACTTC	CASRKGATIARYEQYF
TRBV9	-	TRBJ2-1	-	TGTGCCAGCAGCCCTCCGGGGTTGCCCAATGAGCAGTTCTTC	CASSPPGLPNEQFF
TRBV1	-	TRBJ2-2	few	TGCACCAGCAGCCAAGTCCGCGAAAGATTCCGTTACGGGGAGCTGTTTTTT	CTSSQVRERFRYGELFF
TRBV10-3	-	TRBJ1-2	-	TGTGCCATCAGTGTCGCCGCCAGGGATGGCTACACCTTC	CAISVAARDGYTF
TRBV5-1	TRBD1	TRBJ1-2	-	TGCGCCAGCAGCTCCGGGACAGAGTTTAACTATGGCTACACCTTC	CASSSGTEFNYGYTF
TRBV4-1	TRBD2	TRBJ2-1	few	TGCGCCAGCAGCCAACCTACTAGCGGGAAATGGAATGAGCAGTTCTTC	CASSQPTSGKWNEQFF